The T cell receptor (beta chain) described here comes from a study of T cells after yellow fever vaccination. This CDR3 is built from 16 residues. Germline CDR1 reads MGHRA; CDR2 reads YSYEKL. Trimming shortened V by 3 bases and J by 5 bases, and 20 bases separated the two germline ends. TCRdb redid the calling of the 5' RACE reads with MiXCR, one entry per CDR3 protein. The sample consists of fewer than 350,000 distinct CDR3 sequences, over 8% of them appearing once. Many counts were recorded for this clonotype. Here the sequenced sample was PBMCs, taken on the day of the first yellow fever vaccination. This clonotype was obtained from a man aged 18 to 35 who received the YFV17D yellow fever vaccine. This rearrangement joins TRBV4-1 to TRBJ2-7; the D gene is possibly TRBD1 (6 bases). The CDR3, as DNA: TGCGCCAGCAGCCACAGCAAATGGGGCAGGGGAAACGAGCAGTACGTC. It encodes CASSHSKWGRGNEQYV.